The present TCR beta chain was sequenced within a study of shared clonotypes between healthy human individuals. Study-wide points: Larger estimated richness was generally seen in naive subsets than in memory subsets. The study found about 5% of naive CD4 clonotypes shared across four donors.

A remark on this clone: As yet, its antigen is unknown.

Per germline, CDR1 LNHDA and CDR2 SQIVND (reference sequence). Deletions cut 1 base from V and 0 bases from J, with 7 bases between. The CDR3 extends over 14 amino acids. Clones were sequenced by immunoSEQ multiplex PCR, and TCRdb holds only the in-frame ones, with some missing. The table records 650,000 to 800,000 clones, over 55% of them present only once. Researchers partitioned CD4+ cells into CD45RA+ naive and CD45RA-negative memory subsets. Sample: memory CD4+ T cells sorted from blood. This sample's subset: CD45RA-negative fraction. The gene calls are TRBV19 and TRBJ2-7; the D is unclear. The clonotype was recovered from a woman between 25 and 40 years old in good health. CDR3 loop: CASSIVLTSYEQYF. DNA of the CDR3: TGTGCCAGTAGTATAGTGTTGACCTCCTACGAGCAGTACTTC.